The T cell receptor (beta chain) described here comes from a study of T-cell memory formation after mild COVID-19. Study as a whole: Each donor largely had its own TCR clusters. Study-level points and caveats: Among CD4+ contracting clones, most were CM and EM, and CD8+ ones EMRA. From day 15 to 85, contracting clones were balanced between CD4 and CD8, whereas later expanders leaned toward CD4+.

TCRdb re-analysed the 5' RACE reads in MiXCR, keeping a single row per CDR3 protein. The sample includes 250,000 to 300,000 distinct CDR3 sequences, around 15% of them seen just once. About this clonotype: What it binds is not known.

The CDR3 runs 15 residues. Trimming shortened V by 2 bases and J by 3 bases, and 10 bases separated the two germline ends. Germline assignment: CDR1 KGHDR and CDR2 SFDVKD. This sequence was found in a man aged 18 to 29 who had mild COVID-19 (a few samples of this study predate the infection). Cell type and time point are not known. The chain recombines TRBV24-1 with TRBJ2-1; D possibly corresponds to TRBD2 (6 bases). Material for sequencing was PBMCs or a T cell subset sorted from them (not recorded which). CDR3 sequence: CATSDSAGGYNEQFF. CDR3 sequence (DNA): TGTGCCACCAGTGATTCCGCCGGGGGCTACAATGAGCAGTTCTTC.